Listed below are T cell receptor beta chains from one sample, sequenced in a study of T-cell memory formation after mild COVID-19. Using its own MiXCR run on the 5' RACE reads, TCRdb lists one record per CDR3 protein. This table has 210,000 or so distinct CDR3 sequences, roughly 27% appearing once. The specimen was PBMCs or a T cell subset sorted from them (not recorded which). Receptors originate from an adult woman who had mild COVID-19 (a few samples of this study predate the infection). Cell type and time point are not known. CDR3s include the opening cysteine and the closing phenylalanine or tryptophan. The D gene is left open where the match is weak. Not all rows give a size; the values are once, few, many and, for expanded clones, a class.

>.|TRBV7-2|TRBJ1-1|15|.
TGTGCCAGCAGCTTAGGGCCGGGACAGAACACTGAAGCTTTCTTT
CASSLGPGQNTEAFF
>.|TRBV20-1|TRBJ2-4|15|.
TGCAGTGCTAGCACAGGCGCCTTAGCCAAAAACATTCAGTACTTC
CSASTGALAKNIQYF
>.|TRBV6-1|TRBJ1-1|16|.
TGTGCCAGCAGTGGGAAGGGAGGCGGTATGAACACTGAAGCTTTCTTT
CASSGKGGGMNTEAFF
>.|TRBV7-9|TRBJ2-7|14|.
TGTGCCAGCAGCTTAGGAACACTCTCCTACGAGCAGTACTTC
CASSLGTLSYEQYF
>.|TRBV6-1|TRBJ2-7|14|.
TGTGCCAGCAGTGAATCCCACGGCCGCTACGAGCAGTACTTC
CASSESHGRYEQYF
>few|TRBV11-2|TRBJ2-1|19|TRBD2
TGTGCCAGCAGCCAAGAAGGGACTAGCGGGCCAGGGACCTACAATGAGCAGTTCTTC
CASSQEGTSGPGTYNEQFF
>.|TRBV29-1|TRBJ1-2|14|TRBD1
TGCAGCGTTGAATTCGGGTCAGGGGGCAGTGGCTACACCTTC
CSVEFGSGGSGYTF
>few|TRBV7-3|TRBJ2-2|13|.
TGTGCCAGCAGCCAAAAGGTTACCGGGGAGCTGTTTTTT
CASSQKVTGELFF
>.|TRBV28|TRBJ1-2|17|TRBD1
TGTGCCAGCAGTCCATTTGGGACAGGGGCCGTCTGGGGAGGCTACACCTTC
CASSPFGTGAVWGGYTF
>.|TRBV5-1|TRBJ2-3|13|.
TGCGCCAGCAGCGCGGGGCTCACAGATACGCAGTATTTT
CASSAGLTDTQYF
>.|TRBV20-1|TRBJ2-1|14|.
TGCAGTGCCTCAAGCGAGACCCCCTTTGCCGAGCAGTTCTTC
CSASSETPFAEQFF
>.|TRBV2|TRBJ2-7|11|.
TGTGCCAGCACAGTTGCCTACGAGCAGTACTTC
CASTVAYEQYF
>few|TRBV20-1|TRBJ2-5|14|.
TGCAGTGCTAGGACTCAAAGTTACCAAGAGACCCAGTACTTC
CSARTQSYQETQYF
>few|TRBV2|TRBJ2-7|16|TRBD2
TGTGCCAGCAAAAAGGAATTTACTAGCGCCGCCTACGAGCAGTACTTC
CASKKEFTSAAYEQYF
>.|TRBV5-1|TRBJ2-2|14|TRBD1
TGCGCCAGCAGACCCGGACAGGTTAGCGGGGAGCTGTTTTTT
CASRPGQVSGELFF
>.|TRBV29-1|TRBJ1-1|12|.
TGCAGCTCAGGACACCTGAACACTGAAGCTTTATTT
CSSGHLNTEALF
>few|TRBV20-1|TRBJ2-1|15|TRBD2
TGCAGTGCCCCGACTCTAGCGGGAGCCTACAATGAGCAGTTCTTC
CSAPTLAGAYNEQFF
>few|TRBV20-1|TRBJ1-5|18|TRBD1
TGCAGTGCTAGAGATATCGGGACAGGGGATTATAGCAATCAGCCCCAGCATTTT
CSARDIGTGDYSNQPQHF
>few|TRBV3-1|TRBJ2-4|14|.
TGTGCCAGCAGCCAAGAAGGTAGCGGACTCCCACTGGACTTC
CASSQEGSGLPLDF
>few|TRBV15|TRBJ2-7|13|.
TGTGCCACCAGCAGACAGAGTACCTACGAGCAGTACTTC
CATSRQSTYEQYF
>few|TRBV5-1|TRBJ2-2|16|.
TGCGCCAGCAGCTTGGAGGCTAGCAAGGGGACCGGGGAGCTGTTTTTT
CASSLEASKGTGELFF
>.|TRBV7-8|TRBJ2-3|14|.
TGTGCCAGCAGCTTGTATTGGGGCACAGATACGCAGTATTTT
CASSLYWGTDTQYF
>.|TRBV10-2|TRBJ1-5|14|.
TGCGCCAGCAGTGAGTCTGGGTCGGGGCAGCCCCAGCATTTT
CASSESGSGQPQHF
>.|TRBV18|TRBJ2-1|15|.
TGTGCCAGCTCACCACCGACCCGGTCCTACAATGAGCAGTTCTTC
CASSPPTRSYNEQFF
>few|TRBV20-1|TRBJ2-3|14|TRBD1
TGCAGTGCTATTGGGACAGGGAGCACAGATACGCAGTATTTT
CSAIGTGSTDTQYF
>.|TRBV5-1|TRBJ2-7|16|TRBD2
TGCGCCAGCAGCCACACTCAAGGTAGCGGGGCGGGAGAGCAGTACTTC
CASSHTQGSGAGEQYF
>.|TRBV4-1|TRBJ1-5|15|.
TGCGCCAGCAGCCAAGTAGGGGTAAGCAATCAGCCCCAGCATTTT
CASSQVGVSNQPQHF
>.|TRBV11-3|TRBJ2-1|15|.
TGTGCCAGCAGCTCCGGGACTTCGGTCGAGGGTGAGCAGTTCTTC
CASSSGTSVEGEQFF
>few|TRBV5-1|TRBJ2-1|15|TRBD2
TGCGCCAGCAGCTTGGCGCTAGCGGGGGGCAATGAGCAGTTCTTC
CASSLALAGGNEQFF
>.|TRBV4-2|TRBJ1-1|13|TRBD1
TGTGCCAGCAGCCTGGGACAGCAAACTGAAGCTTTCTTT
CASSLGQQTEAFF
>few|TRBV12-3/TRBV12-4|TRBJ1-2|13|.
TGTGCCAGCAGTTTGCGGGAACACTATGGCTACACCTTC
CASSLREHYGYTF
>.|TRBV27|TRBJ2-4|14|.
TGTGCCAGCAGTTTATCGGGGGAGGTGAGGATTCAGTACTTC
CASSLSGEVRIQYF
>.|TRBV7-4|TRBJ2-7|21|TRBD2
TGTGCCAGCAGCTTAGTTTTGTTCGGCAGGGCGACTAGCGGGGTTACCTACGAGCAGTACTTC
CASSLVLFGRATSGVTYEQYF
>.|TRBV6-2/TRBV6-3|TRBJ2-3|13|.
TGTGCCAGCAGTTACAAGTCAAGGGGAACGCAGTATTTT
CASSYKSRGTQYF
>.|TRBV9|TRBJ2-7|12|.
TGTGCCAGCAGCGTGGGGGTGAGCGAGCAGTACTTC
CASSVGVSEQYF
>many|TRBV5-1|TRBJ2-1|12|TRBD1
TGCGCCAGCAGCTTGGCAGGGGGTAAGGTGGTCTTC
CASSLAGGKVVF
>medium-sized|TRBV7-8|TRBJ2-3|14|.
TGTGCCAGCGGCTTGACCCCCTACACAGATACGCAGTATTTT
CASGLTPYTDTQYF
>.|TRBV18|TRBJ2-1|14|.
TGTGCCAGCTCACCGGTATCTTCATTGAATGAGCAGTTCTTC
CASSPVSSLNEQFF
>few|TRBV21-1|TRBJ1-2|18|.
TGTGCCAGCAGCTTTAGACATCCAAGACAGGAGCTTAACTATGGCTACACCTTC
CASSFRHPRQELNYGYTF
>many|TRBV20-1|TRBJ2-1|15|TRBD2
TGCAGTGCTAGAGATCAGGGACTAGCCTTCGATGAGCAGTTCTTC
CSARDQGLAFDEQFF
>.|TRBV7-7|TRBJ2-3|18|TRBD2
TGTGCCACCAGCTCGGGACTAGCGGGGGGTTCATACACAGATACGCAGTATTTT
CATSSGLAGGSYTDTQYF
>.|TRBV4-2|TRBJ1-1|15|.
TGTGCCAGCAGCCAAGAACTAACCGGGGGGGCTGAAGCTTTCTTT
CASSQELTGGAEAFF
>.|TRBV7-6|TRBJ2-1|20|TRBD1
TGTGCCAGCAGCCGCTCCGGGACAGGGTCCGGCGGGAGAGGGGGAAATGAGCAGTTCTTC
CASSRSGTGSGGRGGNEQFF